This is a list of T cell receptor beta chains from one sample in a study of blood T cells in healthy people across ages. TCRdb recomputed calls from the 5' RACE reads with MiXCR, one row per CDR3 protein. The sample has about a million distinct CDR3 sequences; approximately 50% are singletons. Sequenced material: blood. Receptor source: a woman aged 55-69 years in good health. The CDR3 runs from the conserved cysteine through the conserved F or W. D genes are given only for firm matches. The size field is filled for only some rows; it gives once, few, many or a size class.

d_gene,j_gene,abundance,v_gene,CDR3nt,CDR3aa
-,TRBJ2-1,-,TRBV6-6,TGTGCCAGCAGGGCAGGGCGGAACAATGAGCAGTTCTTC,CASRAGRNNEQFF
TRBD2,TRBJ2-3,few,TRBV7-8,TGTGCCAGCAGCGTCGGACTAGCGTTCACAGATACGCAGTATTTT,CASSVGLAFTDTQYF
-,TRBJ2-5,-,TRBV29-1,TGCAGCGTGTGGGACTGGGAAGAGACCCAGTACTTC,CSVWDWEETQYF
-,TRBJ2-5,few,TRBV4-3,TGCGCCAGCAGCCAACATGGTCCGTTAAGGCGGGGACAAGAGACCCAGTACTTC,CASSQHGPLRRGQETQYF
TRBD2,TRBJ2-3,-,TRBV3-1,TGTGCCAGCAGCCTTAGCGGGAGGGCCCTCACAGATACGCAGTATTTT,CASSLSGRALTDTQYF
-,TRBJ2-3,few,TRBV7-2,TGTGCCAGCAGCTTTTCATCGAGGGCACTCAATACGCAGTATTTT,CASSFSSRALNTQYF
-,TRBJ2-7,few,TRBV7-6,TGTGCCAGCAGCTTATTAGCGGACTACGAGCAGTACTTC,CASSLLADYEQYF
-,TRBJ1-2,many,TRBV15,TGTGCCACCAGCAGAGCAGATGGGGGGGACGCGGGCTATGGCTACACCTTC,CATSRADGGDAGYGYTF
-,TRBJ2-1,few,TRBV2,TGTGCCAGCAATAGCGAAAGCTTCCATGAGCAGTTCTTC,CASNSESFHEQFF
-,TRBJ2-5,once,TRBV4-1,TGCGCCAGCAGCCAAGATCGGGCAGGGAGAATGGAGCAGTACTTC,CASSQDRAGRMEQYF
-,TRBJ2-7,few,TRBV25-1,TGTGCCAGCAAAGCAAATGAAGGGTTTATCAACGAGCAGTACTTC,CASKANEGFINEQYF
-,TRBJ2-6,few,TRBV12-3/TRBV12-4,TGTGCCAGCAGTGAGACGCCAAAGGCTGGGGCCAACGTCCTGACTTTC,CASSETPKAGANVLTF
-,TRBJ1-2,-,TRBV6-6,TGTGCCAGCAGACAACCGGGACTGCGCTATGGCTACACCTTC,CASRQPGLRYGYTF
-,TRBJ2-4,few,TRBV7-2,TGTGCCAGCAGCCGCGGGGTGACCAAAAACATTCAGTACTTC,CASSRGVTKNIQYF
-,TRBJ2-6,many,TRBV28,TGTGCCAGCAGTTTTGGTGGGGCCAACGTCCTGACTTTC,CASSFGGANVLTF
-,TRBJ2-1,once,TRBV3-1,TGTGCCAGCAGCCAAGGTCGTGGGGCCTACAATGAGCAGTTCTTC,CASSQGRGAYNEQFF
-,TRBJ1-1,-,TRBV29-1,TGCAGCGTTGTGCAGGGGTACACTGAAGCTTTCTTT,CSVVQGYTEAFF
-,TRBJ2-7,few,TRBV27,TGTGCCAGCACCAGGACAGTCGGCCACGAGCAGTACTTC,CASTRTVGHEQYF
TRBD1,TRBJ2-1,few,TRBV4-2,TGTGCCAGCAGCCAGTCTGGGGCAGGGGGATTTCAGAATGAGCAGTTCTTC,CASSQSGAGGFQNEQFF
-,TRBJ2-7,-,TRBV6-5,TGTGCCAGCAGTTCGCACAGGGAATCCTACGAGCAGTACTTC,CASSSHRESYEQYF
-,TRBJ1-5,few,TRBV7-2,TGTGCCAGCAGCTTAGGACATCGACAGCCCCAGCATTTT,CASSLGHRQPQHF
TRBD1,TRBJ2-7,once,TRBV12-3/TRBV12-4,TGTGCCAGCAGCACGGACAGGGGAGTTGGGCAGTACTTC,CASSTDRGVGQYF
TRBD1,TRBJ2-7,-,TRBV6-1,TGTGCCAGCAGGGACCCGAGGGGGCTCTACGAGCAGTACTTC,CASRDPRGLYEQYF
-,TRBJ2-3,few,TRBV6-6,TGTGCCAGCAGTTACCAGGACAAAAGCACAGATACGCAGTATTTT,CASSYQDKSTDTQYF
TRBD1,TRBJ1-1,-,TRBV3-1,TGTGCCAGCAGCCGAAGGACAGGGGGTCGTCTGAACACTGAAGCTTTCTTT,CASSRRTGGRLNTEAFF
-,TRBJ1-6,few,TRBV20-1,TGCAGTGCTAGATCCAAAACGGGGAGCTCCTATAATTCACCCCTCCACTTT,CSARSKTGSSYNSPLHF
-,TRBJ2-5,few,TRBV3-1,TGTGCCAGCAGCCAAGGACTCTCCTTATTTGACACCCAGTACTTC,CASSQGLSLFDTQYF
-,TRBJ2-7,-,TRBV9,TGTGCCAGCAGCGTGGGATTGTCTAGCGATGGGTACGAGCAGTACTTC,CASSVGLSSDGYEQYF
TRBD2,TRBJ2-7,-,TRBV5-1,TGCGCCAGCAGCCCGCGGACTAGCGGGAGTTTAACCTACGAGCAGTACTTC,CASSPRTSGSLTYEQYF
TRBD1,TRBJ1-2,few,TRBV4-2,TGTGCCAGCAGCCAAGATAATTATGATACCGAGACAGGGGCGGACTATGGCTACACCTTC,CASSQDNYDTETGADYGYTF
TRBD1,TRBJ1-5,few,TRBV20-1,TGCAGTGCTACTCCGGGACAGGGAGGCAATCAGCCCCAGCATTTT,CSATPGQGGNQPQHF
-,TRBJ2-5,-,TRBV4-1,TGCGCCAGCAGCCAAGAAAATTGGAAGCAGTACTTC,CASSQENWKQYF
TRBD2,TRBJ2-7,-,TRBV5-1,TGCGCCGGCAGCCGCGAGGGACTAGCGGGGCGCACGAACTACGAGCAGTACTTC,CAGSREGLAGRTNYEQYF
-,TRBJ2-3,-,TRBV6-2/TRBV6-3,TGTGCCAGCAGTTACCCGGCCGGGAAGGGGACCACAGATACGCAGTATTTT,CASSYPAGKGTTDTQYF